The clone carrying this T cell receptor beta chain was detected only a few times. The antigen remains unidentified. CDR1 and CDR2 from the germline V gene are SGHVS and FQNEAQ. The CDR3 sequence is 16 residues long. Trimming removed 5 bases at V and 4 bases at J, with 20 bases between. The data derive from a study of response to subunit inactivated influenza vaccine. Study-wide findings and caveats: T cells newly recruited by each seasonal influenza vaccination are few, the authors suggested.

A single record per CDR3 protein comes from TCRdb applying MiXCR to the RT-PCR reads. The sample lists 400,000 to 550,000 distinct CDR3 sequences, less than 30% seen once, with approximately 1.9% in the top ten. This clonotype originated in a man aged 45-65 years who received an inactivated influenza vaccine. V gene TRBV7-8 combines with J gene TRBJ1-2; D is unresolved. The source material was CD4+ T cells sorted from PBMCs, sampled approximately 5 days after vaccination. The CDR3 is CASSPTLGREFYGYTF. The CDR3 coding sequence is TGTGCCAGCAGCCCGACCCTAGGACGGGAATTCTATGGCTACACCTTC.